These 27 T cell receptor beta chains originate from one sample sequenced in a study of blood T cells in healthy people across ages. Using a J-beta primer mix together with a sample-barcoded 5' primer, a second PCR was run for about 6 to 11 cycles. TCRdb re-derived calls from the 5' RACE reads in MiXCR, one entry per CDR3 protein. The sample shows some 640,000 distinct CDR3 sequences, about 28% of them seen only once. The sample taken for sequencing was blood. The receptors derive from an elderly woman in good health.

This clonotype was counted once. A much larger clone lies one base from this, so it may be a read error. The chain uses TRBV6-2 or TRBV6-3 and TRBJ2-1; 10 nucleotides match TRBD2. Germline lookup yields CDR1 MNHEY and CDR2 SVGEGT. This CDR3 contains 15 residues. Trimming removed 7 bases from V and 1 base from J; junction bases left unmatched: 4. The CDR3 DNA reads TGTGCCAGCACCCGAGCGGGGGGGTCCTACAATGAGCAGTTCTTC. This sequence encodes CASTRAGGSYNEQFF.

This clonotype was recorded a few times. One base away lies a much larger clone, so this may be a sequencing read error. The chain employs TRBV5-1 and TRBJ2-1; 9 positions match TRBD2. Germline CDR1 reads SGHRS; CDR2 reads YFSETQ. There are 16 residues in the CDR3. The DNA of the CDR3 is TGCACCAGCAGATCTGGCGGGGGGGCCCATGCCAATGAGCAGTTCTTC. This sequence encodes CTSRSGGGAHANEQFF.

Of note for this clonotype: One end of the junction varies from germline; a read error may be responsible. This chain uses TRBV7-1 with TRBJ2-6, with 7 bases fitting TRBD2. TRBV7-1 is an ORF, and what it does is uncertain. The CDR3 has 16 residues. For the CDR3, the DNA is TGTGCCAGCAGCTCAGGTCGGGGGGTCCGGGCCAACGTCCTGACTTTT. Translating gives CASSSGRGVRANVLTF.

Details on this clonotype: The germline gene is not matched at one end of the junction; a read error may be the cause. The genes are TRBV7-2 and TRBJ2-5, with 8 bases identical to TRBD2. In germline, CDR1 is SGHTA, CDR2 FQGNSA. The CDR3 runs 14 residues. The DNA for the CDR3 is TGTGCCAGTAGCTTAAATCCCGGGGGGGAGACCCGGTACTTC. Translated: CASSLNPGGETRYF. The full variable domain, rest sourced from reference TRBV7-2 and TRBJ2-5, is GAGVSQSPSNKVTEKGKDVELRCDPISGHTALYWYRQSLGQGLEFLIYFQGNSAPDKSGLPSDRFSAERTGGSVSTLTIQRTQQEDSAVYLCASSLNPGGETRYFGPGTRLLVL.

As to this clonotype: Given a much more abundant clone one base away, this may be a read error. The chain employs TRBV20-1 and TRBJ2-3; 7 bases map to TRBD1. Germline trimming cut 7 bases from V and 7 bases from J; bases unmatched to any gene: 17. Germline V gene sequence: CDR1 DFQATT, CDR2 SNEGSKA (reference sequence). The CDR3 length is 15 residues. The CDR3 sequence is CSVPVEGAEWHTQYF. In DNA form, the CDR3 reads TGCAGTGTCCCGGTCGAGGGGGCGGAGTGGCATACGCAGTATTTT.

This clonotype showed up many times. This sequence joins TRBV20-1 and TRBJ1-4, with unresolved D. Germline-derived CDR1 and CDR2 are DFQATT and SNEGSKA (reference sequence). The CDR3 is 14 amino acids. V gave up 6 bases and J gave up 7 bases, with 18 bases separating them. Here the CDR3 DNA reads TGCAGTGCCCCGATGGCAAGGATGGGTGAAAAACTGTTTTTT. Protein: CSAPMARMGEKLFF.

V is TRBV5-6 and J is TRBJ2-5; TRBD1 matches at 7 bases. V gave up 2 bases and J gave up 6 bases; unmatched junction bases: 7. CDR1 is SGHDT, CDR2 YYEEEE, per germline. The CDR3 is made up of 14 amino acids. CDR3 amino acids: CASSFRQGRKTQYF. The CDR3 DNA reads TGTGCCAGCAGCTTTAGACAGGGTCGGAAGACCCAGTACTTC.

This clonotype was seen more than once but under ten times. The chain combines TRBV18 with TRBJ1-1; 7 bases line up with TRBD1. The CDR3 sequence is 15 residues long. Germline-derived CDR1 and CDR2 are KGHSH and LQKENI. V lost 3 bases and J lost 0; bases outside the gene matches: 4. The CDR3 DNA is TGTGCCAGCTCACCGAAGGGACAGCTGAACACTGAAGCTTTCTTT. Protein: CASSPKGQLNTEAFF.

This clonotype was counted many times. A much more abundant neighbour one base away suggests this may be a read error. The CDR3 DNA reads TGTGCCAGCTCACCACCGAGGACAGAGCATTCCTACGAGCAGTACTTC. Its protein product is CASSPPRTEHSYEQYF. The chain links TRBV18 to TRBJ2-7; D possibly corresponds to TRBD1 (6 bases). CDR3 length: 16 amino acids. V lost 0 bases, J lost 1 base, and 13 bases lay in between. Germline lookup yields CDR1 KGHSH and CDR2 LQKENI.

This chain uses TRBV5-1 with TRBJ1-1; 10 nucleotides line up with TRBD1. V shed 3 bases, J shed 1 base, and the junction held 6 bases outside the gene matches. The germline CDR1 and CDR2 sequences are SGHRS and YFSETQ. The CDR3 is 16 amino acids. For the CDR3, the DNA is TGCGCCAGCAGCTCGGACAGGGGGATTGAGAACACTGAAGCTTTCTTT. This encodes CASSSDRGIENTEAFF.

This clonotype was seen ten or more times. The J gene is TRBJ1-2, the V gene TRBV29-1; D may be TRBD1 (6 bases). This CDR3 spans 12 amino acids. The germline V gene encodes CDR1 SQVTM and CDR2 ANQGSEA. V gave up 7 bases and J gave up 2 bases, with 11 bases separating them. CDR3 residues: CSAAGANYGYTF. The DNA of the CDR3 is TGCAGCGCCGCAGGGGCCAACTATGGCTACACCTTC.

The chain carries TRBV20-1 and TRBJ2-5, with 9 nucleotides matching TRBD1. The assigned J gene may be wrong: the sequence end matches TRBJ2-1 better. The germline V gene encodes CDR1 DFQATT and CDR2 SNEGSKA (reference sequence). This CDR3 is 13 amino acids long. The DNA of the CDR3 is TGCAGTGGGGACAGGGAATTGAAGGAGACCCAGTTCTTC. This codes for CSGDRELKETQFF.

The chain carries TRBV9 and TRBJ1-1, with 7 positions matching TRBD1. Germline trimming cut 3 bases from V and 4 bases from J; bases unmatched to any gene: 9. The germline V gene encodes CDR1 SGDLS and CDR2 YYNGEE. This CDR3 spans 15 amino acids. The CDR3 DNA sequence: TGTGCCAGCAGCGGATGGCAGGGGGGAGTCACTGAAGCTTTCTTT. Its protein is CASSGWQGGVTEAFF.

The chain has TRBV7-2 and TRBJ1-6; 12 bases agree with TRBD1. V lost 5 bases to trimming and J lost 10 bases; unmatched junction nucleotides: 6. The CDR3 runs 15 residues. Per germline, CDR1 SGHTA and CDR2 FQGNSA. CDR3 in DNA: TGTGCCAGCAGCCAGACCGGGACAGGGGGCTCACCCCTCCACTTT. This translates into CASSQTGTGGSPLHF. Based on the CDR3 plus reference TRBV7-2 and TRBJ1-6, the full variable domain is GAGVSQSPSNKVTEKGKDVELRCDPISGHTALYWYRQSLGQGLEFLIYFQGNSAPDKSGLPSDRFSAERTGGSVSTLTIQRTQQEDSAVYLCASSQTGTGGSPLHFGNGTRLTVT.

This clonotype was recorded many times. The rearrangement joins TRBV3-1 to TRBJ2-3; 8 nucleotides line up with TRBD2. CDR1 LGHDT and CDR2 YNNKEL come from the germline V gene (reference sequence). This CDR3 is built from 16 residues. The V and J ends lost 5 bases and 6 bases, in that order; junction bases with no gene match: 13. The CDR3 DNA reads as TGTGCCAGCAGCTTAAGGGGCGGGGGGCGAACGGATACGCAGTATTTT. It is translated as CASSLRGGGRTDTQYF.

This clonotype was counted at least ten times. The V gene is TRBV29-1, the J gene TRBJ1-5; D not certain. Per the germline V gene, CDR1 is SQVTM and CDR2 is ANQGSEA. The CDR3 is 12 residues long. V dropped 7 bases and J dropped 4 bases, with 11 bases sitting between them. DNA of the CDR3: TGCAGCGCCCGGGAGAGGAATCAGCCCCAGCATTTT. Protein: CSARERNQPQHF.

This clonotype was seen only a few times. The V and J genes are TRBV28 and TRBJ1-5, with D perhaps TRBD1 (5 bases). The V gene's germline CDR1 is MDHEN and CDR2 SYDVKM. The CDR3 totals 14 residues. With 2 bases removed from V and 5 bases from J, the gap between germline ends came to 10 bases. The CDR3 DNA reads TGTGCCAGCAGTTTAATGACAGTCCATCAGCCCCAGCATTTT. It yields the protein CASSLMTVHQPQHF.

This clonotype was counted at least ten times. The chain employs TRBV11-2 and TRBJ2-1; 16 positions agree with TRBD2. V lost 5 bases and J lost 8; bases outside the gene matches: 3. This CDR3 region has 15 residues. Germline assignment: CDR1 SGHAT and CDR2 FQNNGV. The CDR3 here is CASSQGTSGGDEQFF. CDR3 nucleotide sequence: TGTGCCAGCAGCCAAGGGACTAGCGGGGGGGATGAGCAGTTCTTC.

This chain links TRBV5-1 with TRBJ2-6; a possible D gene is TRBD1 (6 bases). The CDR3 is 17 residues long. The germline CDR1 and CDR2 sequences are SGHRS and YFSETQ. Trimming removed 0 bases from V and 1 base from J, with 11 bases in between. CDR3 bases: TGCGCCAGCAGCTTGGCCTCTACAGGGTCTGGGGCCAACGTCCTGACTTTC. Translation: CASSLASTGSGANVLTF.

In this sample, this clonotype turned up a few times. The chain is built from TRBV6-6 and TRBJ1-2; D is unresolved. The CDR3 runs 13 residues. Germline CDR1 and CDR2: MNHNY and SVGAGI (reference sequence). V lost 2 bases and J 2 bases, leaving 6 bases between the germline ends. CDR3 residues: CASSYTENYGYTF. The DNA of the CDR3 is TGTGCCAGCAGTTACACAGAAAACTATGGCTACACCTTC.

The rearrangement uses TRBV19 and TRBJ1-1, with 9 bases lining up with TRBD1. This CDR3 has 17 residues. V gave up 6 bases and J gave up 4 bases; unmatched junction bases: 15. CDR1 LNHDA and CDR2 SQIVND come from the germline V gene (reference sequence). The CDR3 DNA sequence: TGTGCCAGTAGCCCCGAGACAGGGGGAGCGCGGTGCACTGAAGCTTTCTTT. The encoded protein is CASSPETGGARCTEAFF.

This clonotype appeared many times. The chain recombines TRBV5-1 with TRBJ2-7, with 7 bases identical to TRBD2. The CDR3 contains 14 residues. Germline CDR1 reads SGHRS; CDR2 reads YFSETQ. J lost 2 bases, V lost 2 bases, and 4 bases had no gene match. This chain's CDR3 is CASSLSRGTYEQYF. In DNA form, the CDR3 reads TGCGCCAGCAGCTTATCGCGGGGGACCTACGAGCAGTACTTC.

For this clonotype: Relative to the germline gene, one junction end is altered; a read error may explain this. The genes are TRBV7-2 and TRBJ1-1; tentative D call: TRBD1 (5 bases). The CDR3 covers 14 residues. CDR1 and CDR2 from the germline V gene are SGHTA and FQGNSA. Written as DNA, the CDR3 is TGCGCCAGCAGCTTACGACAGATGGTCCCTGAAGCTTTCTTT. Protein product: CASSLRQMVPEAFF.

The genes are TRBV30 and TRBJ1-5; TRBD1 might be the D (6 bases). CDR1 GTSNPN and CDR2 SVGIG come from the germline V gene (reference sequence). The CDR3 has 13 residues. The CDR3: CTAGADSNQPQHF. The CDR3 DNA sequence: TGTACTGCGGGGGCAGATAGCAATCAGCCCCAGCATTTT.

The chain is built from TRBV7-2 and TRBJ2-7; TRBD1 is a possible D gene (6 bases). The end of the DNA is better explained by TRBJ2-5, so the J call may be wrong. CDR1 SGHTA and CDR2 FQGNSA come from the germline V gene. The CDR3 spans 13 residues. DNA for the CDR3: TGTGCCAGCAGCTCAGGGGCCCGCGGGACCCAGTACTTC. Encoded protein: CASSSGARGTQYF.

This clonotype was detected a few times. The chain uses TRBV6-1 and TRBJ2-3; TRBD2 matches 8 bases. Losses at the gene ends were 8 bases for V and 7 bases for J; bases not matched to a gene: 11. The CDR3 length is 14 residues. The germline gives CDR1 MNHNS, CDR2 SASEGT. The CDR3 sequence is CASRGSGERNTQYF. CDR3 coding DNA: TGTGCCAGCCGGGGTAGCGGGGAGAGGAATACGCAGTATTTT.

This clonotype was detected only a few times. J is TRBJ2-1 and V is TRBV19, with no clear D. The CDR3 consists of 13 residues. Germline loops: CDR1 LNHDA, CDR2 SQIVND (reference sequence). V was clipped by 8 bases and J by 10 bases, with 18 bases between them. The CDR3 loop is CASRYLRQPEQFF. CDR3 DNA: TGTGCCAGTCGTTATTTGCGGCAGCCAGAGCAGTTCTTC.